This is a list of T cell receptor beta chains from one sample in a study of blood T cell repertoires in COVID-19. TCRdb's copy holds only in-frame clones and misses some; the assay was immunoSEQ multiplex PCR. The repertoire has under 55,000 clones, 90% of them found once; the top ten carry 3.9%. The sequencing input was peripheral blood. The receptors come from a human donor in a cohort sampled during active COVID-19. The CDR3 runs from the conserved cysteine through the conserved F or W. A D gene is named only where the DNA matches it firmly. Clone size is stated in some rows and not others, as once, few, many or a class when expanded.

TRBV10-3,once,TRBD1,TRBJ2-3,TGTGCCATCAGTGAACAGGGGGCGCGGGATACGCAGTATTTT,CAISEQGARDTQYF
TRBV18,NA,NA,TRBJ2-1,TGTGCCAGCTCACTCGGGCTAGCGTTACGCTACAATGAGCAGTTCTTC,CASSLGLALRYNEQFF
TRBV16,NA,NA,TRBJ1-1,TGTGCCAGCAGCCAATCGCGGGGCACGAACACTGAAGCTTTCTTT,CASSQSRGTNTEAFF
TRBV7-9,NA,NA,TRBJ1-1,TGTGCCAGCAGCAGCGGGACCGTTGAAGCTTTCTTT,CASSSGTVEAFF
TRBV6-4,NA,NA,TRBJ2-1,TGTGCCAGCAGTGAAAGGGACAACAATGAGCAGTTCTTC,CASSERDNNEQFF
TRBV20-1,NA,NA,TRBJ2-1,TGCAGTGCTAGTCAGGGCAGGCTACCTTACAATGAGCAGTTCTTC,CSASQGRLPYNEQFF
TRBV6-1,NA,NA,TRBJ2-7,TGTGCCAGCAGTGAAGAGGAATGGCAGGGCTACGAGCAGTACTTC,CASSEEEWQGYEQYF
TRBV7-8,NA,NA,TRBJ1-3,TGTGCCAGCAGCCGGACGACAGGAGGAAACACCATATATTTT,CASSRTTGGNTIYF
TRBV11-2,NA,NA,TRBJ2-2,TGTGCCAGCAGCTTCGGGTGGACCGGGGAGCTGTTTTTT,CASSFGWTGELFF
TRBV7-9,NA,TRBD1,TRBJ2-5,TGTGCCAGCAGCTCGATAACCGGGACAGCGAAAGAGACCCAGTACTTC,CASSSITGTAKETQYF
TRBV9,NA,TRBD1,TRBJ2-6,TGTGCCAGCAGCCCCCGCAAGGCGGACAGGGGGCTTAACTCTGGGGCCAACGTCCTGACTTTC,CASSPRKADRGLNSGANVLTF
TRBV24-1,NA,TRBD1,TRBJ2-2,TGTGCCACCACCGACAGGGCCACCGGGGAGCTGTTTTTT,CATTDRATGELFF
TRBV30,once,TRBD2,TRBJ2-7,TGTGCCTGGAGTTCCCCACTAGCGGGAGTCGGATCTGGGCAGTACTTC,CAWSSPLAGVGSGQYF
TRBV18,NA,TRBD1,TRBJ1-2,TGTGCCAGCTCACCACCCAGGTTTGGAGGGGGCGACGACTATGGCTACACCTTC,CASSPPRFGGGDDYGYTF
TRBV19,NA,TRBD1,TRBJ1-2,TGTGCCAGTAGTAAAAACAGGGGTACTAACTATGGCTACACCTTC,CASSKNRGTNYGYTF
TRBV4-1,NA,NA,TRBJ1-2,TGCGCCAGCAGCCAAGATTTCGGTTTTGGCTACACCTTC,CASSQDFGFGYTF
TRBV13,NA,NA,TRBJ2-7,TGTGCCAGCAGCTTATCCAGGGAACCCTACGAGCAGTACTTC,CASSLSREPYEQYF
TRBV11-2,NA,NA,TRBJ2-1,TGTGCCAGCAGCTTAGAATCACTGCCCCCCAATGAGCAGTTCTTC,CASSLESLPPNEQFF
TRBV19,NA,NA,TRBJ2-5,TGTGCCAGTAGTATGAAGTCGGGTAGGCGGACCCAGTACTTC,CASSMKSGRRTQYF
TRBV3-1/TRBV3-2,NA,TRBD2,TRBJ2-1,TGTGCCAGCAGCGCAAGGGATCGAGCGGGAGGCAATGAGCAGTTCTTC,CASSARDRAGGNEQFF
TRBV5-4,NA,NA,TRBJ2-5,TGTGCCAGCAGCTTGCAGGGCAAGGAGACCCAGTACTTC,CASSLQGKETQYF
TRBV18,NA,NA,TRBJ2-1,TGTGCCAGCTCCCCTACCCGGGGGAGCTCCTACAATGAGCAGTTCTTC,CASSPTRGSSYNEQFF
TRBV9,NA,TRBD1,TRBJ1-2,TGTGCCAGCAGCGTAGACAGGGGGAACTATGGCTACACCTTC,CASSVDRGNYGYTF
TRBV9,NA,NA,TRBJ1-3,TGTGCCAGCAGCGTAGAGCGGGGGTCCTCTGGAAACACCATATATTTT,CASSVERGSSGNTIYF
TRBV5-6,NA,NA,TRBJ2-2,TGTGCCAGCAGCTTGCCAAACACCGGGGAGCTGTTTTTT,CASSLPNTGELFF